This T cell receptor beta chain was sequenced during a study of response to subunit inactivated influenza vaccine. About this clonotype: The antigen is not known.

This CDR3 spans 14 amino acids. The germline CDR1 and CDR2 sequences are ENHRY and SYGVKD. Trimming removed 4 bases from V and 5 bases from J, with 14 bases in between. General observations from the study: Only a handful of new T cells, the authors suggested, are recruited with each seasonal influenza vaccination.

TCRdb recomputed calls from the RT-PCR reads with MiXCR, one row per CDR3 protein. The sample records about 500,000 distinct CDR3 sequences, approximately 16% being singletons. The rearrangement links TRBV10-3 to TRBJ2-5; no definite D call. This TCR came from a man aged 50 to 69 who received an inactivated influenza vaccine. The sample here was CD4+ T cells sorted from PBMCs, taken less than 25 months after vaccination. CDR3 loop: CAISGPNLGETQYF. As DNA, the CDR3 is TGTGCCATCAGTGGACCCAACCTGGGGGAGACCCAGTACTTC.